This record looks at one T cell receptor (beta chain) sequence and its context. No antigen is known for it. No much larger clonotype is one base removed from it; base qualities were not supplied. Libraries were constructed by 5' RACE. These reads were obtained on an Illumina HiSeq 2500. A second PCR of roughly 7 to 11 cycles was performed with a sample-barcoded 5' primer and a J-beta primer mix. A template-switch 5' adaptor carrying 12 random nucleotides introduced a unique molecular identifier onto each TCR beta cDNA molecule. Each sample yielded at least 3 million CDR3-containing paired-end reads. All of the RNA was converted into first-strand cDNA using the Mint cDNA synthesis kit, with a TRBC-specific oligonucleotide serving as the primer. All cDNA was treated with uracil-DNA glycosylase and then went through a first 18-cycle PCR with the universal primers M1SS and BC2_uni_R. The authors processed their data as follows. For normalization, 1 million high-quality reads were randomly selected from each sample, with every read carrying a distinct molecular identifier. Instead of being binned into consensus sequences, reads that shared molecular identifiers were thrown out. CDR3 identification, clonotype clustering and error correction used MiTCR with a Q25 quality threshold and the strictest error-elimination algorithm. A nonparametric unseen species model with Euler transformation was used to estimate lower-bound total TCR beta diversity. TCRdb trimmed the raw reads at Q25, called clones with MiXCR and kept productive beta chains. CDR3 protein duplicates are merged, each entry listing the most common genes and DNA. The authors' filters were not applied to this entry. For this sample the table gives around 1,100,000 distinct CDR3 sequences, of which under 40% were detected only once. Together, the top ten hold approximately 14% of the sample.

This entry is derived from a study of blood T cells in healthy people across ages (dated by TCRdb to the mid-2010s). In the study overall: In model experiments, roughly one uniquely barcoded TCR beta cDNA molecule per two T cells was captured by template switching. The study measured age-related changes in TCR beta repertoire diversity using deep sequencing normalized with unique cDNA molecular identifiers. Four age groups were formed from the donors: young (average 16 years), middle-aged (just under 40), aged (62) and long-lived (around 80). To avoid experimental bias, donors of different ages were randomly spread across the sequencing lanes. Using the same blood draw, the study looked at two additional independent replicas of 1 million unique cDNA reads for two donors, one aged 18 to 30 and the other aged 80 or older.

The CDR3 holds 14 amino acids from the cysteine to the phenylalanine. The kept DNA is CDR3 alone, 42 bases in frame from the first base. The CDR1 and CDR2 encoded by the germline V gene are SGDLS and YYNGEE. V gives up 4 bases and J gives up 0 bases, and the segment between their germline ends measures 8 bases. Overall study results and their limits: The percentage of naive T cells measured by flow cytometry correlated strongly with observed TCR beta diversity. Bulk unsorted PBMC profiling prevented conclusive comparison of naive and antigen-experienced compartments. Estimates of total diversity from one million sequenced T cells were regarded as lower bounds and underestimates. Because donor CMV infection status was unknown, age-related changes in expanded clonotypes were potentially confounded. Compared with the aged group, the long-lived group had more naive CD4+ T cells, fewer expanded clones and increased TCR diversity, a pattern suggesting age selection. Observed TCR beta diversity per million T cells fell roughly linearly with age, and a significant reduction was already apparent by age approximately 41.

Systemically healthy Caucasian individuals from Russia, 35 to 50 in total and aged about 6 to 100 years, were included as donors. Each donor gave around 9.8 milliliters of peripheral blood, collected into EDTA-treated Vacutainer tubes. Ficoll-Paque density-gradient centrifugation was used to isolate PBMCs, with at least 7 million per sample. Trizol reagent was used to extract total RNA from PBMCs, with at least 6 micrograms per sample. For every donor, flow cytometry on a PBMC aliquot measured the percentage of naive CD45RAhigh/CD27high T cells. The TCR sequence derives from a man younger than 35 in good health. The sequencing sample was made of blood. The sequence is built from TRBV9 and TRBJ2-1, with no reliable assignment of the D segment. This receptor has the CDR3 CASSTQSSYNEQFF. The DNA is as follows: TGTGCCAGCAGCACACAGAGCTCCTACAATGAGCAGTTCTTC.